These T cell receptor beta chains were read from a single sample in a study of CD8 T cells in Susac syndrome. In TCRdb, the immunoSEQ multiplex PCR reads were re-called with MiXCR into one record per CDR3 protein. The data hold 180,000 or so distinct CDR3 sequences, with 85% to 95% observed a single time. Material for sequencing was CD4+ T cells from PBMCs. The receptors here all came from a human donor in good health. CDR3s include the opening cysteine and the closing phenylalanine or tryptophan. D genes are given only for firm matches. For some rows the clone size is stated as once, few or many, or as a class when expanded; others skip it.

abundance	d_gene	v_gene	len	j_gene	CDR3aa	CDR3nt
.	.	TRBV4-3	15	TRBJ2-2	CASSQGGSRTGELFF	TGCGCCAGCAGCCAAGGGGGCAGCAGGACCGGGGAGCTGTTTTTT
once	.	TRBV2	16	TRBJ2-6	CASGPGPLSGANVLTF	TGTGCCAGCGGACCAGGGCCTCTATCTGGGGCCAACGTCCTGACTTTC
.	.	TRBV24-1	13	TRBJ2-2	CATGGLNTGELFF	TGTGCCACCGGTGGACTGAACACCGGGGAGCTGTTTTTT
.	.	TRBV29-1	13	TRBJ2-3	CSVGGWSTDTQYF	TGCAGCGTTGGTGGTTGGAGCACAGATACGCAGTATTTT
.	.	TRBV7-2	13	TRBJ1-5	CASSLVAGQPQHF	TGTGCCAGCAGCTTAGTGGCTGGACAGCCCCAGCATTTT
.	TRBD1	TRBV20-1	17	TRBJ1-5	CSAEAPGQGGGNQPQHF	TGCAGTGCTGAGGCCCCGGGACAGGGAGGAGGCAATCAGCCCCAGCATTTT
.	.	TRBV9	15	TRBJ1-5	CASSPRDLANQPQHF	TGTGCCAGCAGCCCGCGCGACCTGGCGAATCAGCCCCAGCATTTT
.	.	TRBV7-9	16	TRBJ1-1	CASSLKPGGRDTEAFF	TGTGCCAGCAGCTTAAAACCCGGGGGCCGGGATACTGAAGCTTTCTTT
.	.	TRBV3-1	15	TRBJ2-3	CASSLRDESTDTQYF	TGTGCCAGCAGTCTCCGGGACGAAAGCACAGATACGCAGTATTTT
.	.	TRBV27	13	TRBJ1-2	CATTRGGVHGYTF	TGTGCCACTACGAGAGGGGGAGTTCATGGCTACACCTTC
.	.	TRBV20-1	15	TRBJ2-6	CSAVHQGSGANVLTF	TGCAGTGCCGTACACCAGGGGTCTGGGGCCAACGTCCTGACTTTC
.	.	TRBV20-1	13	TRBJ1-2	CSARVVGARGYTF	TGCAGTGCTAGAGTAGTCGGGGCTCGAGGCTACACCTTC
.	.	TRBV20-1	10	TRBJ2-5	CSAFKETQYF	TGCAGTGCCTTCAAAGAGACCCAGTACTTC
.	.	TRBV20-1	14	TRBJ2-3	CSARVYESTDTQYF	TGCAGTGCTAGAGTTTATGAGAGCACAGATACGCAGTATTTT
.	.	TRBV6-5	18	TRBJ2-1	CASSYSLGGSSSYNEQFF	TGTGCCAGCAGTTACTCTCTTGGCGGCAGTAGCTCCTACAATGAGCAGTTCTTC
once	.	TRBV27	13	TRBJ2-1	CASRENSYNEQFF	TGTGCCAGCAGGGAGAACTCCTACAATGAGCAGTTCTTC
.	.	TRBV20-1	12	TRBJ2-2	CSAKVPGGELFF	TGCAGTGCTAAGGTCCCTGGGGGGGAGCTGTTTTTT
once	.	TRBV6-2/TRBV6-3	12	TRBJ2-5	CASSPESETQYF	TGTGCCAGCAGTCCCGAATCAGAGACCCAGTACTTC
.	TRBD1	TRBV5-1	16	TRBJ2-5	CASSSNRGPIGETQYF	TGCGCCAGCAGCTCAAACAGGGGGCCTATCGGAGAGACCCAGTACTTC
few	.	TRBV7-2	12	TRBJ1-1	CASSPRTSEAFF	TGTGCCAGCAGCCCCCGGACTTCTGAAGCTTTCTTT
.	.	TRBV9	12	TRBJ2-3	CASSVESDTQYF	TGTGCCAGCAGCGTAGAGTCAGATACGCAGTATTTT
.	.	TRBV29-1	12	TRBJ1-2	CSVEKENYGYTF	TGCAGCGTTGAAAAAGAGAACTATGGCTACACCTTC
.	.	TRBV30	15	TRBJ2-2	CAWSWLDRDTGELFF	TGTGCCTGGAGTTGGTTAGATCGTGACACCGGGGAGCTGTTTTTT
.	TRBD2	TRBV7-2	21	TRBJ2-1	CASSLSLYGTSGRGSYNEQFF	TGTGCCAGCAGCTTATCGCTTTACGGGACTAGCGGGAGGGGGTCCTACAATGAGCAGTTCTTC
.	.	TRBV20-1	11	TRBJ1-1	CSARRDTEAFF	TGCAGTGCTAGAAGGGACACTGAAGCTTTCTTT
.	TRBD2	TRBV20-1	14	TRBJ2-1	CSADGLAGVGGQFF	TGCAGTGCGGACGGACTAGCGGGAGTGGGAGGGCAGTTCTTC
.	.	TRBV11-3	13	TRBJ2-2	CASSLTAGRELFF	TGTGCCAGCAGCTTAACGGCGGGGAGGGAGCTGTTTTTT
.	.	TRBV29-1	12	TRBJ1-1	CSAGRQNTEAFF	TGCAGCGCTGGAAGACAGAACACTGAAGCTTTCTTT
.	.	TRBV4-1	16	TRBJ2-1	CASSQDEGLVPREQFF	TGCGCCAGCAGCCAAGATGAGGGACTCGTCCCCAGGGAGCAGTTCTTC
.	.	TRBV21-1	14	TRBJ2-5	CASSATGAGETQYF	TGTGCCAGCAGCGCTACAGGGGCAGGAGAGACCCAGTACTTC
.	.	TRBV4-3	14	TRBJ2-5	CASSQDKGKETQYF	TGCGCCAGCAGCCAAGATAAAGGGAAAGAGACCCAGTACTTC
.	.	TRBV29-1	12	TRBJ1-2	CSVEQTDYGYTF	TGCAGCGTTGAACAGACCGACTATGGCTACACCTTC
.	.	TRBV23-1	13	TRBJ1-4	CASSQRMVAKLFF	TGCGCCAGCAGTCAGAGGATGGTTGCAAAACTGTTTTTT
.	TRBD2	TRBV29-1	13	TRBJ2-5	CSVVLADQETQYF	TGCAGCGTTGTACTAGCGGACCAAGAGACCCAGTACTTC
.	.	TRBV18	13	TRBJ2-2	CASSPVRTGELFF	TGTGCCAGCTCACCTGTGCGGACCGGGGAGCTGTTTTTT
.	TRBD1	TRBV25-1	16	TRBJ2-2	CASRDTRGLVTGELFF	TGTGCCAGCAGAGATACCAGGGGGCTGGTGACCGGGGAGCTGTTTTTT